This T cell receptor (beta chain) was found in a study of chemoradiotherapy in HPV16-positive cancers. About this clone itself: Its cognate antigen is unknown.

The data were produced by immunoSEQ multiplex PCR, yet TCRdb's version contains in-frame clones alone and is incomplete. There are under 20,000 clones in the sample; under 85% occur only once, and 1.3% lies in the top ten. Study observations and caveats: Candidate HPV-specific clones and E7-related TCR motifs grew in tumor during treatment.

This CDR3 is built from 15 residues. Germline-derived CDR1 and CDR2 are MDHEN and SYDVKM. The J segment lost 6 bases and the V segment lost 4 bases, leaving 8 bases of the junction unmatched. The clonotype originates from a human donor with HPV-associated anogenital cancer. The specimen was taken from a patient who underwent chemoradiotherapy. V usage is TRBV28 and J usage is TRBJ2-1, with 8 bases identical to TRBD2. Written as DNA, the CDR3 is TGTGCCAGCAGTTCCCCACAGCGGGGGCGCAATGAGCAGTTCTTC. It translates to CASSSPQRGRNEQFF.